The entry below describes one T cell receptor (beta chain). Per the germline V gene, CDR1 is SEHNR and CDR2 is FQNEAQ (reference sequence). J was trimmed by 2 bases and V by 4 bases; bases with no gene match: 7. The CDR3 is made up of 16 amino acids. This entry belongs to a study of T cell responses to AZD1222 COVID-19 vaccine. The data were produced by immunoSEQ multiplex PCR, yet TCRdb's version contains in-frame clones alone and is incomplete. The sample contains about 120,000 clones, around 87% of which appear only once. The chain employs TRBV7-9 and TRBJ1-5, with 8 nucleotides matching TRBD1. The receptor comes from an adult who received the AZD1222 COVID-19 vaccine. This material consisted of peripheral blood, taken 28 days after the second AZD1222 dose. The DNA of the CDR3 is TGTGCCAGCAGCTCGGACAGGGCGGTTGGCAATCAGCCCCAGCATTTT. Residues: CASSSDRAVGNQPQHF.